This TCR beta chain was retrieved from a study of post-analysis software for immune sequencing data (dated by TCRdb to the mid-2010s). At the level of the whole study: The recorded disease courses included relapsing-remitting, secondary progressive and progressive-relapsing multiple sclerosis, and some patients had no subtype annotation. The multiple sclerosis patient repertoires were compared with around ten previously published healthy control repertoires from donors aged roughly 6 to 25 years. A subset of samples was prepared in parallel using single-end sample barcoding, then pooled and co-amplified after Illumina adapter ligation.

Library generation was performed with PCR. The sequencer listed for this sample is Illumina HiSeq 2500. Unique molecular identifiers were incorporated into TCR beta cDNA libraries to reduce PCR and sequencing biases. Every 1 to 10 million input T cells yielded 500,000 or so cDNA molecules, meaning each molecule approximated one T cell. Patient libraries were prepared and sequenced with the same protocol used for the earlier healthy control dataset. Samples belonging to the same batch were prepared together, multiplexed and sequenced on a shared HiSeq lane. Concerning the study's data processing: Raw barcoded reads were processed with MIGEC, discarding single-read molecular identifier groups before consensus assembly and CDR3 extraction. VDJtools was used for post-analysis of the clonotype tables, and diversity was normalized by down-sampling every dataset to the size of the smallest sample. In repertoire overlap clustering, CDR3 amino acid sequences, but not nucleotide sequences, were matched to correct batch-related cross-sample contamination. In TCRdb, the public reads were trimmed at Q25 with fastp and aligned with MiXCR, with productive beta chains retained. Every entry covers one CDR3 protein and lists the most common genes and DNA from its rows. The authors' filters were not applied to this entry. This sample is represented by 500,000 to 600,000 distinct CDR3 sequences; roughly 40% of them were singletons. Under 2% of the sample is in the top ten clones.

This clonotype was seen more than once but under ten times. No cognate antigen has been identified for it. No base quality values were provided; no much bigger clone lies one nucleotide off. TCR beta repertoires were profiled from peripheral blood of 10 to 15 young patients with multiple sclerosis to demonstrate the VDJtools post-analysis software. Multiple sclerosis patients were children and adolescents aged about 6 to 16 years. Results and caveats for the whole study, not just this receptor: When samples were clustered directly using the F measure, samples prepared in the same batch co-clustered strongly, which prompted a batch-effect correction. Compared with controls, multiple sclerosis patients had significantly lower normalized Chao1 diversity, a finding suggesting substantial peripheral T-cell clonal expansion. Significantly higher frequencies in patients than in controls were found for roughly 5 TRBV segments, including TRBV5-6, TRBV5-1 and TRBV20-1. The control group was slightly older than the multiple sclerosis patient group.

The CDR3, cysteine through phenylalanine, is 16 amino acids long. Just CDR3 DNA is preserved here, 48 bases in frame from base 1. V is cut by 4 bases and J by 1 base, and the space between the germline ends is 16 bases. Via the germline V gene, CDR1 is SGHDT and CDR2 YYEEEE. The sequence came from a girl aged 5-17 years with multiple sclerosis. Sequenced sample: blood. The V gene is TRBV5-6 and the J gene is TRBJ2-3; D gene: possibly TRBD2, on 5 matching bases. The DNA sequence is as follows: TGTGCCAGCAGCCTAGGACCTTCGAGGGGCACAGATACGCAGTATTTT. Translated, this is CASSLGPSRGTDTQYF. The full variable domain, with segments outside the CDR3 supplied by the reference TRBV5-6 and TRBJ2-3 proteins, appears as DAGVTQSPTHLIKTRGQQVTLRCSPKSGHDTVSWYQQALGQGPQFIFQYYEEEERQRGNFPDRFSGHQFPNYSSELNVNALLLGDSALYLCASSLGPSRGTDTQYFGPGTRLTVL.